This TCR beta chain was recovered during a study of OX40 agonist ivuxolimab in advanced cancers. Turning to the study itself: Every patient in dose escalation had hepatocellular carcinoma, melanoma, renal cell or head and neck cancer. Patients were around 83% male with ages roughly 20 to 90, mean about 54.

Profiling relied on immunoSEQ multiplex PCR, and the TCRdb table lists in-frame clones only, not all of them. This repertoire shows tens of thousands of clones, approximately 92% found once; its top ten account for about 0.32%. Trimming cost V 4 bases and J 2 bases, with 13 bases left between them. This CDR3 is 15 amino acids long. The germline V gene encodes CDR1 MNHEY and CDR2 SMNVEV (reference sequence). Material: CD4+ or CD8+ T cells sorted from blood, obtained in a trial of the OX40 agonist ivuxolimab. The genes are TRBV27 and TRBJ2-3; D gene unclear. This clonotype originated in an adult with an advanced solid tumor such as melanoma, head and neck, liver or kidney cancer. This CDR3 reads CASSSWALYTDTQYF. The CDR3 DNA sequence: TGTGCCAGCAGTTCTTGGGCACTTTACACAGATACGCAGTATTTT.